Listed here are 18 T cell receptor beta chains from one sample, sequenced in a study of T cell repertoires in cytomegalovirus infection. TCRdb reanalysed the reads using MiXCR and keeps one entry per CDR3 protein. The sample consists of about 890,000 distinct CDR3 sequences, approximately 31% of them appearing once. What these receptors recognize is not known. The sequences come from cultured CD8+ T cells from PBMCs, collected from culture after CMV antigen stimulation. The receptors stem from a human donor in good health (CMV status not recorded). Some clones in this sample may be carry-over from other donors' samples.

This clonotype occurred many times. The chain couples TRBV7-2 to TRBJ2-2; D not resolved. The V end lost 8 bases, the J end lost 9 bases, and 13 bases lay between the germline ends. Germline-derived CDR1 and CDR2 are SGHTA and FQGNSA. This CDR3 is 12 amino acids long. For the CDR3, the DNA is TGTGCCAGCGGTCGCCGTGTGCGGGAGCTGTTTTTT. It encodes CASGRRVRELFF.

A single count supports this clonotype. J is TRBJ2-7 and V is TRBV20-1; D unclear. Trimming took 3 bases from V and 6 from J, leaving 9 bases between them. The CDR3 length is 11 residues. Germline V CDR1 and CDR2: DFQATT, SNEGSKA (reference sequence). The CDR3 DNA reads TGCAGTGCTAGTTCTGCAGTCGAGCAGTACGTC. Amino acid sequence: CSASSAVEQYV.

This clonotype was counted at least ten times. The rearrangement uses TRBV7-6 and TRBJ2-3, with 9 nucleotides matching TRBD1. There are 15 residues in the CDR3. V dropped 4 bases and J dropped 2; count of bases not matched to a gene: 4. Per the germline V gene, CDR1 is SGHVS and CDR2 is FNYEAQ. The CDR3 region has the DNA TGTGCCAGCAGCTCCGGACAGGGGAACACAGATACGCAGTATTTT. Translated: CASSSGQGNTDTQYF.

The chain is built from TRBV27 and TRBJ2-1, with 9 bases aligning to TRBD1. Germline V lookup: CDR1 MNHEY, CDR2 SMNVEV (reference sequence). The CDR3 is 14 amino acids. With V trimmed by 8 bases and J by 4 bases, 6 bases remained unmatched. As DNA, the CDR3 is TGTGCCAGCGAAGGACAGGGGCCTTACAATGAGCAGTTCTTC. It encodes CASEGQGPYNEQFF.

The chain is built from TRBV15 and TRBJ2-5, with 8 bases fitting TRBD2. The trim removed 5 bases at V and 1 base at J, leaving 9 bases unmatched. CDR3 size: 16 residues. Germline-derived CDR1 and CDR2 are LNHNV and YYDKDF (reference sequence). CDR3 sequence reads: CATSRTIAGGQETQYF. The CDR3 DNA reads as TGTGCCACCAGCCGAACCATTGCGGGGGGCCAAGAGACCCAGTACTTC. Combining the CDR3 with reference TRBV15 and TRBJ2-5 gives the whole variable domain DAMVIQNPRYQVTQFGKPVTLSCSQTLNHNVMYWYQQKSSQAPKLLFHYYDKDFNNEADTPDNFQSRRPNTSFCFLDIRSPGLGDTAMYLCATSRTIAGGQETQYFGPGTRLLVL.

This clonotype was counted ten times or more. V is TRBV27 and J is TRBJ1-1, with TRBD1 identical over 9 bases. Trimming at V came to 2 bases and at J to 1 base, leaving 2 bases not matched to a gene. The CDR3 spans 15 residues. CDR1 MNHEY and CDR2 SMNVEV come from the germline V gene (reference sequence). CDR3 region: CASSLTGGPNTEAFF. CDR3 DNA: TGTGCCAGCAGTTTAACAGGGGGCCCGAACACTGAAGCTTTCTTT.

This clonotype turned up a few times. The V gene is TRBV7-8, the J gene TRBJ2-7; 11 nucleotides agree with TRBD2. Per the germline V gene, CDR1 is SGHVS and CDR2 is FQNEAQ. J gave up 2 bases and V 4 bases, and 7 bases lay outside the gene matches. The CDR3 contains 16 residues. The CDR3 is CASSSPLAGGTYEQYF. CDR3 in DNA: TGTGCCAGCAGCTCTCCCCTAGCGGGGGGAACCTACGAGCAGTACTTC. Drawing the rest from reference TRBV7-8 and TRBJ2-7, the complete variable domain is GAGVSQSPRYKVAKRGQDVALRCDPISGHVSLFWYQQALGQGPEFLTYFQNEAQLDKSGLPSDRFFAERPEGSVSTLKIQRTQQEDSAVYLCASSSPLAGGTYEQYFGPGTRLTVT.

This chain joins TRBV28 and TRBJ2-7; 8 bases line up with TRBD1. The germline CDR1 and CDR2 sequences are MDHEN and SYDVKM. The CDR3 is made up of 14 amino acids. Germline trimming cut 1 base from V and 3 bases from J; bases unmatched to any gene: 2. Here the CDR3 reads CASSLSGGGYEQYV. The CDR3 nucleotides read TGTGCCAGCAGTTTATCAGGGGGCGGCTACGAGCAGTACGTC.

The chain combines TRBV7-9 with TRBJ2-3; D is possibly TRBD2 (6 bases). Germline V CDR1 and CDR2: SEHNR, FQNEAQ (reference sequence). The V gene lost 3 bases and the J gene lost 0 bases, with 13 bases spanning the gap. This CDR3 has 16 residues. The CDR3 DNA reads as TGTGCCAGCAGCTTCGACGTGGGAGGTAGCACAGATACGCAGTATTTT. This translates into CASSFDVGGSTDTQYF.

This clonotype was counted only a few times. CDR3 nucleotide sequence: TGTGCCAGCAGAACCGGGACGTACAATGAGCAGTTCTTC. Residues: CASRTGTYNEQFF. The rearrangement uses TRBV27 and TRBJ2-1, with D perhaps being TRBD1 or TRBD2 (5 bases each). The CDR3 length is 13 residues. V dropped 6 bases and J dropped 4 bases, with 10 bases sitting between them. Per germline, CDR1 MNHEY and CDR2 SMNVEV (reference sequence).

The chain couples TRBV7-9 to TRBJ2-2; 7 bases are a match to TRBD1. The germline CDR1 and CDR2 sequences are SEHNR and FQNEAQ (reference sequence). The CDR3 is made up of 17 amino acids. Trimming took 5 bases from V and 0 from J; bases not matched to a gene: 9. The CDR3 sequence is CASSTYDRAANTGELFF. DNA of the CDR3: TGTGCCAGCAGCACGTACGACAGGGCGGCGAACACCGGGGAGCTGTTTTTT.

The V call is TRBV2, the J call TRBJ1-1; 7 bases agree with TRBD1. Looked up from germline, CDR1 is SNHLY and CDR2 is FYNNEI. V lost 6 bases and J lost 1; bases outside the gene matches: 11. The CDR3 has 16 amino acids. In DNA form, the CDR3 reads TGTGCCAGCAGATTGGGACAGAAGGGAGGGAACACTGAAGCTTTCTTT. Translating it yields CASRLGQKGGNTEAFF.

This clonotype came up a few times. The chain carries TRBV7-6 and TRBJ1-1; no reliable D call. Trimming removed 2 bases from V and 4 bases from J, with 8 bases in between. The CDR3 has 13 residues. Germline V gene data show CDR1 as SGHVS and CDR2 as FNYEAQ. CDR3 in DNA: TGTGCCAGCAGCTTAATACGGGGCACTGAAGCTTTCTTT. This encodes CASSLIRGTEAFF. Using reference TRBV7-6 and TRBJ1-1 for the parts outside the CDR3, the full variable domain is GAGVSQSPRYKVTKRGQDVALRCDPISGHVSLYWYRQALGQGPEFLTYFNYEAQQDKSGLPNDRFSAERPEGSISTLTIQRTEQRDSAMYRCASSLIRGTEAFFGQGTRLTVV.

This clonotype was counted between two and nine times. CDR3 DNA sequence: TGTGCCACCAGCAGCCCTAAACCACAGGGAGATACGCAGTATTTT. Encoded protein: CATSSPKPQGDTQYF. The chain couples TRBV15 to TRBJ2-3; tentatively, D is TRBD1 (6 bases). This CDR3 has 15 amino acids. From germline, CDR1 is LNHNV and CDR2 YYDKDF (reference sequence). Trimming pared 3 bases from V and 5 bases from J, leaving 15 bases between.

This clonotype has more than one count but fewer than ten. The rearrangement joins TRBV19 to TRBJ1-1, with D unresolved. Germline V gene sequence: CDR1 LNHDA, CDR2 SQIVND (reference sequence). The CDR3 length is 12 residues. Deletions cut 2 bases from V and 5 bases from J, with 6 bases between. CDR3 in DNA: TGTGCCAGTAGTATAAGTACAACTGAAGCTTTCTTT. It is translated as CASSISTTEAFF. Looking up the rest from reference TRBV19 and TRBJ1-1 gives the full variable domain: DGGITQSPKYLFRKEGQNVTLSCEQNLNHDAMYWYRQDPGQGLRLIYYSQIVNDFQKGDIAEGYSVSREKKESFPLTVTSAQKNPTAFYLCASSISTTEAFFGQGTRLTVV.

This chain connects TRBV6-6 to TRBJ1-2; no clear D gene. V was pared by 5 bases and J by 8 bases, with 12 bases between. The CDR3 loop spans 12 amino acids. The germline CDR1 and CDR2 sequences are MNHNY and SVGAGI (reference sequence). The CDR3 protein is CASSEWGRGYTF. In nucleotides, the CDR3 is TGTGCCAGCAGTGAGTGGGGAAGAGGCTACACCTTC.

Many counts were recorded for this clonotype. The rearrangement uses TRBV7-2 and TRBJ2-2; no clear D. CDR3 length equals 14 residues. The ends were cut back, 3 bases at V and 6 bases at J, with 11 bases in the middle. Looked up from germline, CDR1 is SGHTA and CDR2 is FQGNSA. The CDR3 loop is CASSFPDWPGELFF. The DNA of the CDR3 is TGTGCCAGCAGCTTCCCGGATTGGCCCGGGGAGCTGTTTTTT. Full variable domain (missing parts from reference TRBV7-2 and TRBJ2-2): GAGVSQSPSNKVTEKGKDVELRCDPISGHTALYWYRQSLGQGLEFLIYFQGNSAPDKSGLPSDRFSAERTGGSVSTLTIQRTQQEDSAVYLCASSFPDWPGELFFGEGSRLTVL.

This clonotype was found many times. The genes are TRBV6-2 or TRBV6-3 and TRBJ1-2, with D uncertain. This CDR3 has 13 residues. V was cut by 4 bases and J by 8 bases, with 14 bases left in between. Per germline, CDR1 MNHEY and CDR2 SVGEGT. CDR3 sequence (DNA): TGTGCCAGCAGTTTAGTCCAGGCGCTGGGCTACACCTTC. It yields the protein CASSLVQALGYTF.